Below, 4 T cell receptor beta chains from the same sample are listed, as sequenced in a study of response to subunit inactivated influenza vaccine. TCRdb re-called the RT-PCR reads through MiXCR, storing one row per CDR3 protein. The data contain hundreds of thousands of distinct CDR3 sequences, over 11% of them seen just once; the ten biggest clones take up less than 7%. Sequenced material: PBMCs from blood, taken around 15 days before vaccination. The receptors derive from a man in his fifties or sixties who received an inactivated influenza vaccine.

This clonotype was found a few times. This chain uses TRBV19 with TRBJ2-3; D is possibly TRBD1 (5 bases). The V gene lost 2 bases and the J gene lost 4 bases, with 10 bases spanning the gap. This CDR3 spans 14 amino acids. In germline, CDR1 is LNHDA, CDR2 SQIVND (reference sequence). The CDR3 loop reads CASSINGAADTQYF. CDR3 bases: TGTGCCAGTAGTATAAATGGGGCTGCAGATACGCAGTATTTT.

The genes are TRBV7-2 and TRBJ2-3; D is undetermined. The CDR3 sequence is 15 residues long. Germline CDR1 is SGHTA and CDR2 is FQGNSA. V was clipped by 4 bases and J by 2 bases, with 13 bases between them. CDR3 DNA sequence: TGTGCCAGCAGCTCCCGACCGCCTTACACAGATACGCAGTATTTT. Encoded protein: CASSSRPPYTDTQYF.

The chain couples TRBV5-5 to TRBJ2-7; D tentatively fits TRBD1 or TRBD2 (6 bases each). Looked up from germline, CDR1 is SGHKS and CDR2 is YYEKEE (reference sequence). Trimming left V 1 base short and J 7 bases short, with 15 bases between. The CDR3 spans 14 residues. The CDR3 spells CASSLRGQFDEQYF. The CDR3 DNA follows: TGTGCCAGCAGCTTGCGGGGGCAGTTTGATGAGCAGTACTTC.

This clonotype was picked up a small number of times. V usage is TRBV6-2 or TRBV6-3 and J usage is TRBJ1-1; D unresolved. This CDR3 spans 13 amino acids. CDR1 is MNHEY and CDR2 is SVGEGT in the germline V gene. V lost 5 bases to trimming and J lost 1 base, with 8 bases between them. CDR3 sequence: CASSTPRNTEAFF. Written as DNA, the CDR3 is TGTGCCAGCAGTACTCCGCGGAACACTGAAGCTTTCTTT.